This TCR beta chain was identified in a study of blood T cell repertoires in COVID-19. Study details: Samples of COVID-19 (acute and convalescent) were obtained from the United States, Italy and Spain. From T cells, B-cell-depleted T cells, or PBMCs came the material, which was cDNA or gDNA.

The CDR3 is made up of 14 amino acids. In germline, CDR1 is LGHDT, CDR2 YNNKEL (reference sequence). J lost 5 bases, V lost 0 bases, and 0 bases had no gene match. As originally analysed: Amplification of reference gene primers was used by the study to estimate nucleated cell counts. The table came from immunoSEQ multiplex PCR; TCRdb's copy has only in-frame clones and leaves some out. That table is the source of V, J and clone size, and D and trimming were worked out from the DNA. Among tens of thousands of clones, roughly nine tenths were seen once, and the ten largest hold 24%. This chain connects TRBV3-1 (or the pseudogene TRBV3-2) to TRBJ2-2; 7 bases fit TRBD1. The sequence derives from a human donor with active COVID-19. The donor label of this sample is uncertain. Sequencing was performed on peripheral blood. The CDR3 region is CASSQEDRTGELFF. CDR3 in DNA: TGTGCCAGCAGCCAAGAGGACAGGACCGGGGAGCTGTTTTTT.